One sample yielded the 18 T cell receptor beta chains listed below, sequenced in a study of blood T cell repertoires in COVID-19 (dated by TCRdb to the early 2020s). The protocol used for the library was the immunoSEQ multiplex PCR assay. The table comes from immuneACCESS by way of TCRdb, which keeps in-frame sequences with V and J called. Part of the clones is missing from these tables; in studies checked, under half for an unresolved V gene and the rest for unknown reasons. This sample holds some 70,000 clones; approximately 86% were observed only once. The top ten constitute roughly 1.4% of the sample. The sequencing sample was made of peripheral blood. Every receptor here comes from a woman in her sixties with acute or convalescent COVID-19.

The CDR3, as DNA: TGTGCCAGCAGTCTAGGGACAGGGGGCGGCTACACCTTC. Its translation: CASSLGTGGGYTF. The chain has TRBV28 and TRBJ1-2; 12 positions match TRBD1. CDR1 is MDHEN, CDR2 SYDVKM, per germline. V lost 5 bases and J lost 8; bases outside the gene matches: 3. The CDR3 extends over 13 amino acids.

V and J are TRBV19 and TRBJ2-1, with 8 positions matching TRBD2. Germline V CDR1 and CDR2: LNHDA, SQIVND (reference sequence). Losses at the gene ends were 1 base for V and 10 bases for J; bases not matched to a gene: 9. The CDR3 contains 15 residues. CDR3 coding DNA: TGTGCCAGTAGTATAGTGGCGGGGGGAGACTTCGAGCAGTTCTTC. Its translation is CASSIVAGGDFEQFF.

J is TRBJ1-1 and V is TRBV6-5; D is uncertain. Trimming removed 6 bases at V and 2 bases at J, with 10 bases between. The length of the CDR3 is 13 residues. Germline values: CDR1 MNHEY, CDR2 SVGAGI. As DNA, the CDR3 is TGTGCCAGCAGCCTGCGGAAAAACACTGAAGCTTTCTTT. It yields the protein CASSLRKNTEAFF.

The rearrangement links TRBV9 to TRBJ2-7, with 7 bases fitting TRBD1. CDR1 and CDR2 from the germline V gene are SGDLS and YYNGEE. The CDR3 consists of 15 residues. The V and J ends lost 3 bases and 4 bases, in that order; junction bases with no gene match: 10. CDR3 DNA: TGTGCCAGCAGCGCCCACCGGGACAGTGATTACGAGCAGTACTTC. Amino acid sequence: CASSAHRDSDYEQYF.

Note on this clone: A junction boundary mismatches the germline segment, possibly from a read error. This sequence joins TRBV2 and TRBJ1-1; tentative D call: TRBD1 (6 bases). Germline loops: CDR1 SNHLY, CDR2 FYNNEI. The CDR3 totals 15 residues. The CDR3 DNA reads TGTGCCAGCAGGGAAGGGGGAGTACGGGGCACTGAAGCTTTCTTT. This codes for CASREGGVRGTEAFF.

This chain connects TRBV5-1 to TRBJ1-2; 7 nucleotides align to TRBD1. This CDR3 spans 17 amino acids. CDR1 is SGHRS, CDR2 YFSETQ, per germline. The V gene end was trimmed by 3 bases and the J gene end by 5 bases; junction bases not matched to a gene: 16. The CDR3 DNA reads as TGCGCCAGCAGCTCCCGGACAGGTACACGGTTATCTTATGGCTACACCTTC. The encoded protein is CASSSRTGTRLSYGYTF.

J is TRBJ2-1 and V is TRBV18; TRBD2 matches 9 bases. V lost 0 bases and J lost 4; bases outside the gene matches: 1. The germline CDR1 and CDR2 sequences are KGHSH and LQKENI. The CDR3 length is 15 residues. The CDR3 loop reads CASSPPLAGYNEQFF. In DNA, the CDR3 is TGTGCCAGCTCACCACCCCTAGCGGGGTACAATGAGCAGTTCTTC.

The J gene is TRBJ2-5, the V gene TRBV6-2 or TRBV6-3; TRBD2 agrees at 16 bases. Germline V CDR1 and CDR2: MNHEY, SVGEGT. The CDR3 totals 19 residues. After removal of 4 bases from V and 5 bases from J, the junction contained 13 bases not matched to a gene. In DNA, the CDR3 is TGTGCCAGCAGTTCTCCACCCGGGACTAGCGGGAGGGGATCGGAGACCCAGTACTTC. Its protein is CASSSPPGTSGRGSETQYF.

V gene TRBV14 combines with J gene TRBJ1-1; D is possibly TRBD1 (5 bases). The CDR3 is made up of 16 amino acids. Trimming took 2 bases from V and 1 from J, leaving 14 bases between them. CDR1 is SGHDN and CDR2 is FVKESK in the germline V gene. CDR3 bases: TGTGCCAGCAGCCAAAGCCTGGGACTGGGGAACACTGAAGCTTTCTTT. Its translation is CASSQSLGLGNTEAFF.

J is TRBJ1-2 and V is TRBV7-8; no firm D call. Trimming left V 1 base short and J 1 base short, with 10 bases between. Germline V lookup: CDR1 SGHVS, CDR2 FQNEAQ. The CDR3 consists of 15 residues. The CDR3 bases are TGTGCCAGCAGCTTAGTGGTCAGCGGTAACTATGGCTACACCTTC. Translating it yields CASSLVVSGNYGYTF.

This chain uses TRBV18 with TRBJ1-1; weak D call: TRBD1 (5 bases). V was cut by 5 bases and J by 1 base, with 11 bases left in between. This CDR3 region has 14 residues. CDR1 is KGHSH, CDR2 LQKENI, per germline. The CDR3 sequence is CASSSKGWNTEAFF. Written as DNA, the CDR3 is TGTGCCAGCTCATCGAAGGGGTGGAACACTGAAGCTTTCTTT.

This chain joins TRBV27 and TRBJ2-5; 16 nucleotides agree with TRBD2. Germline-derived CDR1 and CDR2 are MNHEY and SMNVEV (reference sequence). The CDR3 runs to 17 residues. V lost 2 bases, J lost 5 bases, and 5 bases stayed unmatched. The CDR3 bases are TGTGCCAGCAGTTTAGGGACTAGCGGGAGGGCCTGGGAGACCCAGTACTTC. Translating gives CASSLGTSGRAWETQYF.

This clone appeared a single time. The chain is built from TRBV30 and TRBJ1-3; no firm D call. CDR3 length equals 13 residues. Germline CDR1 is GTSNPN and CDR2 is SVGIG (reference sequence). V lost 1 base, J lost 4 bases, and 8 bases lay in between. CDR3 DNA sequence: TGTGCCTGGAGTGGGTTTACAGGAAACACCATATATTTT. It encodes CAWSGFTGNTIYF. The whole variable domain, filled in from reference TRBV30 and TRBJ1-3, reads SQTIHQWPATLVQPVGSPLSLECTVEGTSNPNLYWYRQAAGRGLQLLFYSVGIGQISSEVPQNLSASRPQDRQFILSSKKLLLSDSGFYLCAWSGFTGNTIYFGEGSWLTVV.

This clone was picked up one time. V gene TRBV5-1 combines with J gene TRBJ1-2, with a possible D match to TRBD1 (6 bases). The CDR3 covers 15 residues. Looked up from germline, CDR1 is SGHRS and CDR2 is YFSETQ. Deletions cut 0 bases from V and 2 bases from J, with 11 bases between. The CDR3, as DNA: TGCGCCAGCAGCTTGGGGACAGAGAGCAACTATGGCTACACCTTC. Its protein is CASSLGTESNYGYTF.

The rearrangement uses TRBV13 and TRBJ2-7; 10 positions agree with TRBD2. CDR1 PRHDT and CDR2 FYEKMQ come from the germline V gene (reference sequence). The J segment lost 8 bases and the V segment lost 2 bases, leaving 9 bases of the junction unmatched. The CDR3 totals 15 residues. CDR3 nucleotides: TGTGCCAGCAGCTTAAAGCTAGCGGGGGAGCACAAGCAGTACTTC. This gives the protein CASSLKLAGEHKQYF.

The chain is built from TRBV28 and TRBJ1-2, with D uncertain. The CDR3 sequence is 13 residues long. Germline CDR1 reads MDHEN; CDR2 reads SYDVKM. The V end was cut by 4 bases, the J end by 9 bases, with 15 bases between. The CDR3 here is CASSSDMDIRYTF. Here the CDR3 DNA reads TGTGCCAGCAGTTCAGACATGGATATACGCTACACCTTC.

The J gene is TRBJ2-1, the V gene TRBV27; possibly TRBD2 for D (5 bases). Germline CDR1 is MNHEY and CDR2 is SMNVEV (reference sequence). This CDR3 contains 16 residues. Deletions cut 8 bases from V and 9 bases from J, with 26 bases between. The DNA for the CDR3 is TGTGCCAGCCGGAGAGATCGTCGGGATGGTAGAAGTGAGCAGTTCTTC. As protein: CASRRDRRDGRSEQFF.

This chain joins TRBV7-9 and TRBJ1-3; 7 positions agree with TRBD1. From germline, CDR1 is SEHNR and CDR2 FQNEAQ (reference sequence). V gave up 1 base and J gave up 4 bases; unmatched junction bases: 1. This CDR3 has 14 residues. CDR3 sequence (DNA): TGTGCCAGCAGCTTAGAGGGACAGGGAAACACCATATATTTT. The encoded protein is CASSLEGQGNTIYF.